The clone carrying this T cell receptor (beta chain) was seen once. The germline CDR1 and CDR2 sequences are SGDLS and YYNGEE. CDR3 length: 17 residues. The J segment lost 1 base and the V segment lost 3 bases, leaving 7 bases of the junction unmatched. These data are taken from a study of lymphopenia after photon versus proton radiotherapy. The table came from immunoSEQ multiplex PCR; TCRdb's copy has only in-frame clones and leaves some out. The sample lists some 76,000 clones; roughly 92% were seen once. This receptor was identified in a woman aged 35 to 49 with cholangiocarcinoma. The source was peripheral blood, collected from a patient treated with photon-based radiotherapy. The rearrangement uses TRBV9 and TRBJ2-3; 11 bases are a match to TRBD2. The CDR3 sequence is CASSATDSGGGTDTQYF. For the CDR3, the DNA is TGTGCCAGCAGCGCTACAGATAGCGGGGGGGGCACAGATACGCAGTATTTT.